A single sample gave rise to the 19 T cell receptor beta chains below, sequenced in a study of T cells in Graves' hyperthyroidism and ophthalmopathy. Amplification of TCR beta CDR3 regions was performed using RNA transcripts as template. The TCR CDR3 first-round RT-PCR relied on the HTBI primer set. TCRdb ran MiXCR on the multiplex PCR reads and lists one entry per CDR3 protein. The sample yields some 460,000 distinct CDR3 sequences, around 14% seen once. The sequenced material came from blood. The receptors stem from a woman aged 18-29 years with Graves' hyperthyroidism.

CDR3 protein: CASSGGVYNQPQHF. CDR3 coding DNA: TGTGCCAGTAGCGGAGGGGTATACAATCAGCCCCAGCATTTT. This rearrangement joins TRBV19 to TRBJ1-5; TRBD1 is a possible D gene (5 bases). There are 14 residues in the CDR3. CDR1 and CDR2 from the germline V gene are LNHDA and SQIVND (reference sequence). V was pared by 6 bases and J by 3 bases, with 12 bases between.

The table lists this clonotype with many counts. V gene TRBV29-1 combines with J gene TRBJ2-3; 10 bases fit TRBD2. CDR1 SQVTM and CDR2 ANQGSEA come from the germline V gene. The CDR3 has 15 residues. V lost 4 bases, J lost 1 base, and 5 bases stayed unmatched. The DNA of the CDR3 is TGCAGCGTTGGTCTAGCGGGAGTCGGCACAGATACGCAGTATTTT. Translation gives CSVGLAGVGTDTQYF.

This clonotype was counted many times. This chain joins TRBV12-3 or TRBV12-4 and TRBJ2-7; a weak D match, TRBD2 (5 bases). V was pared by 4 bases and J by 1 base, with 11 bases between. The CDR3 length is 14 residues. The CDR3: CASSSSRGSYEQYF. The CDR3 DNA is TGTGCCAGCAGTTCATCCCGGGGTTCCTACGAGCAGTACTTC.

The rearrangement links TRBV4-1 to TRBJ2-2; TRBD2 matches at 16 bases. CDR1 is MGHRA, CDR2 YSYEKL, per germline. The V gene end was trimmed by 3 bases and the J gene end by 5 bases; junction bases not matched to a gene: 9. This CDR3 contains 19 residues. The CDR3: CASSQGLAGGRGRTGELFF. The CDR3, as DNA: TGCGCCAGCAGCCAGGGACTAGCGGGGGGGCGTGGTAGGACCGGGGAGCTGTTTTTT.

This clonotype has a handful of counts. The rearrangement joins TRBV13 to TRBJ2-7; TRBD1 agrees at 9 bases. V dropped 5 bases and J dropped 2; count of bases not matched to a gene: 10. CDR1 and CDR2 from the germline V gene are PRHDT and FYEKMQ (reference sequence). This CDR3 comprises 16 residues. The CDR3 coding sequence is TGTGCCAGCAGCCCCCGGACAGGGGTCCCACCCTACGAGCAGTACTTC. It is translated as CASSPRTGVPPYEQYF.

V is TRBV29-1 and J is TRBJ1-2; no clear D. The V end was cut by 7 bases, the J end by 2 bases, with 11 bases between. CDR1 and CDR2 (germline): SQVTM, ANQGSEA. This CDR3 spans 12 amino acids. This CDR3 reads CSADLRNYGYTF. Here the CDR3 DNA reads TGCAGCGCTGACCTTCGGAACTATGGCTACACCTTC.

As regards this clonotype: This may stem from a read error, because a much larger clone lies one nucleotide away. The chain couples TRBV10-3 to TRBJ1-1; D call uncertain. Trimming left V 2 bases short and J 1 base short, with 5 bases between. The germline gives CDR1 ENHRY, CDR2 SYGVKD. This CDR3 is 13 amino acids long. CDR3 sequence reads: CAISEGENTEAFF. In DNA, the CDR3 is TGTGCCATCAGTGAGGGGGAGAACACTGAAGCTTTCTTT.

There are many counts of this clonotype. The chain has TRBV24-1 and TRBJ2-5, with D maybe TRBD1 (5 bases). This CDR3 comprises 14 residues. CDR1 and CDR2 (germline): KGHDR, SFDVKD. Deletions cut 7 bases from V and 1 base from J, with 12 bases between. The chain's CDR3 is CATSPTEFQETQYF. DNA for the CDR3: TGTGCCACCAGCCCGACAGAGTTCCAAGAGACCCAGTACTTC.

Ten or more counts support this clonotype. DNA of the CDR3: TGTGCCAGCAGTTCAGCGGGAGTGGGGGAGCAGTACTTC. Its translation is CASSSAGVGEQYF. This chain uses TRBV2 with TRBJ2-7, with 8 bases identical to TRBD2. CDR3 length equals 13 residues. The germline V gene has CDR1 SNHLY and CDR2 FYNNEI. J gave up 7 bases and V 5 bases, and 7 bases lay outside the gene matches.

This clonotype was seen at least ten times. The chain uses TRBV7-9 and TRBJ2-7, with TRBD2 matching over 9 bases. This CDR3 has 15 amino acids. V lost 5 bases and J lost 5; bases outside the gene matches: 10. Germline loops: CDR1 SEHNR, CDR2 FQNEAQ (reference sequence). CDR3 loop: CASSPREGRRNEQYF. The CDR3 coding sequence is TGTGCCAGCAGCCCGCGGGAGGGCCGACGAAACGAGCAGTACTTC. Using reference TRBV7-9 and TRBJ2-7 for the parts outside the CDR3, the full variable domain is DTGVSQNPRHKITKRGQNVTFRCDPISEHNRLYWYRQTLGQGPEFLTYFQNEAQLEKSRLLSDRFSAERPKGSFSTLEIQRTEQGDSAMYLCASSPREGRRNEQYFGPGTRLTVT.

V gene TRBV19 combines with J gene TRBJ1-2, with D possibly matching TRBD1 (6 bases). Germline assignment: CDR1 LNHDA and CDR2 SQIVND (reference sequence). Trimming took 3 bases from V and 4 from J, leaving 15 bases between them. The CDR3 length is 15 residues. CDR3 sequence reads: CASSIGTDRTYGYTF. CDR3 in DNA: TGTGCCAGTAGTATTGGTACAGACAGGACCTATGGCTACACCTTC.

This clonotype was observed at least ten times. CDR3 DNA sequence: TGTGCCAGCAGTGAAGAGCCGCAAGGGGCCACAGATACGCAGTATTTT. Translation gives CASSEEPQGATDTQYF. The genes are TRBV6-1 and TRBJ2-3; D may be TRBD1 (5 bases). Germline CDR1 and CDR2: MNHNS and SASEGT. The length of the CDR3 is 16 residues. V was pared by 1 base and J by 2 bases, with 13 bases between.

In its sample, this clonotype was seen many times. The chain links TRBV6-1 to TRBJ1-6, with TRBD1 identical over 9 bases. Germline V gene lookup returns CDR1 MNHNS and CDR2 SASEGT. The V and J ends lost 1 base and 7 bases, in that order; junction bases with no gene match: 5. The length of the CDR3 is 16 residues. CDR3 in amino acids: CASSEGATGGNSPLHF. The CDR3 DNA reads TGTGCCAGCAGTGAAGGAGCGACAGGGGGAAATTCACCCCTCCACTTT.

Many counts were recorded for this clonotype. J is TRBJ2-1 and V is TRBV7-9, with D perhaps TRBD2 (6 bases). The CDR3 loop spans 15 amino acids. From germline, CDR1 is SEHNR and CDR2 FQNEAQ (reference sequence). Trimming removed 4 bases from V and 2 bases from J, with 12 bases in between. CDR3 loop: CASSSRDGPYNEQFF. CDR3 sequence (DNA): TGTGCCAGCAGCTCGCGGGACGGTCCCTACAATGAGCAGTTCTTC.

The rearrangement uses TRBV12-3 or TRBV12-4 and TRBJ2-3; 15 bases are a match to TRBD2. The CDR3 has 19 residues. Trimming removed 5 bases from V and 2 bases from J; junction bases left unmatched: 11. The DNA of the CDR3 is TGTGCCAGCAGTAATCCGGGACTAGCGGGGGGCCTAACCACAGATACGCAGTATTTT. As protein: CASSNPGLAGGLTTDTQYF.

The sample holds many counts of this clonotype. CDR3 DNA: TGTGCCAGCAGCCAAGATCTATACGGGAGTGCAGATACGCAGTATTTT. Translated: CASSQDLYGSADTQYF. This chain links TRBV14 with TRBJ2-3; possible D gene TRBD2, 6 bases. Germline V gene lookup returns CDR1 SGHDN and CDR2 FVKESK. The length of the CDR3 is 16 residues. With 0 bases removed from V and 4 bases from J, the gap between germline ends came to 14 bases. The whole variable domain, remainder taken from reference TRBV14 and TRBJ2-3, is EAGVTQFPSHSVIEKGQTVTLRCDPISGHDNLYWYRRVMGKEIKFLLHFVKESKQDESGMPNNRFLAERTGGTYSTLKVQPAELEDSGVYFCASSQDLYGSADTQYFGPGTRLTVL.

The chain links TRBV4-3 to TRBJ1-1, with 9 bases aligning to TRBD1. The CDR3 runs 16 residues. The germline CDR1 and CDR2 sequences are LGHNA and YSLEER. Unmatched junction bases numbered 2, after V lost 0 bases and J lost 0 bases. In DNA form, the CDR3 reads TGCGCCAGCAGCCAAGACCGGGACAGGGTGAACACTGAAGCTTTCTTT. Translation gives CASSQDRDRVNTEAFF.

This chain uses TRBV10-3 with TRBJ1-6; 9 bases align to TRBD1. The CDR3 length is 14 residues. CDR1 is ENHRY, CDR2 SYGVKD, per germline. V lost 6 bases and J lost 7; bases outside the gene matches: 4. As DNA, the CDR3 is TGTGCCATCAGCCGGGACAGGGTAAATTCACCCCTCCACTTT. Its protein is CAISRDRVNSPLHF.

This chain joins TRBV19 and TRBJ2-3; 12 bases agree with TRBD2. The CDR3 is 19 amino acids. CDR1 is LNHDA and CDR2 is SQIVND in the germline V gene (reference sequence). V shed 1 base, J shed 4 bases, and the junction held 12 bases outside the gene matches. The CDR3 coding sequence is TGTGCCAGTAGTATAGGGGCGACTAGCGGGAGTATCAGGTCAGATACGCAGTATTTT. Translation: CASSIGATSGSIRSDTQYF.